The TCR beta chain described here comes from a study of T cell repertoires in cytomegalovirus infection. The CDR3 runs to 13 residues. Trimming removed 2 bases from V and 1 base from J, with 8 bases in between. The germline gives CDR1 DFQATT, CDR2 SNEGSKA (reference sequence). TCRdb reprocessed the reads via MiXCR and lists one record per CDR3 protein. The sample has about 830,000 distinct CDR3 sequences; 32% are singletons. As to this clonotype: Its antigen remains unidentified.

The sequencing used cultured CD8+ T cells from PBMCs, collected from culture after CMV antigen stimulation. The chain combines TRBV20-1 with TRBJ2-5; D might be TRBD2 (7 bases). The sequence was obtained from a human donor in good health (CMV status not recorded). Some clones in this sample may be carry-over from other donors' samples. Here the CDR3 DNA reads TGCAGTGCTAGAAGGGGGGGCCAAGAGACCCAGTACTTC. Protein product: CSARRGGQETQYF.